The source of this T cell receptor beta chain is a study of OX40 agonist ivuxolimab in advanced cancers. Across the whole study: Hepatocellular carcinoma, melanoma, renal cell or head and neck cancer occurred in dose-escalation patients. Three patients had partial responses: one hepatocellular carcinoma, two cutaneous melanoma.

CDR3 size: 14 residues. Looked up from germline, CDR1 is MDHEN and CDR2 is SYDVKM. J lost 4 bases, V lost 3 bases, and 4 bases had no gene match. TCRdb's table, derived via immunoSEQ multiplex PCR, lists solely in-frame clones and lacks some. The sample carries 85,000 to 130,000 clones, about nine tenths recorded once. The receptor's source is an adult with an advanced solid tumor such as melanoma, head and neck, liver or kidney cancer. The sequencing used CD4+ or CD8+ T cells sorted from blood, collected in a trial of the OX40 agonist ivuxolimab. The chain has TRBV28 and TRBJ1-1; 8 positions match TRBD1. The CDR3 loop is CASSFPTGGTEAFF. CDR3 sequence (DNA): TGTGCCAGCAGTTTCCCCACAGGGGGCACTGAAGCTTTCTTT.